The 24 T cell receptor beta chains below were found in one sample sequenced in a study of blood T cell repertoires in COVID-19 (dated by TCRdb to the early 2020s). The library was produced with the immunoSEQ multiplex PCR assay. The source is immuneACCESS, and TCRdb retained only in-frame sequences with V and J called. Part of the clones is not carried over; for the studies checked, unresolved V genes explain less than half of this, and the remainder is unexplained. Within this sample are about 98,000 clones, with around 82% of them counted one time only. Roughly a tenth of the sample lies in the top ten. Sequenced material: peripheral blood. The receptors stem from a man aged 65 to 85 with active or convalescent COVID-19.

V usage is TRBV7-9 and J usage is TRBJ1-6, with a possible D match to TRBD1 (6 bases). Germline CDR1 and CDR2: SEHNR and FQNEAQ (reference sequence). The CDR3 has 15 residues. V lost 2 bases and J lost 9, with 14 bases in between. CDR3 amino acids: CASSLYAGASSPLHF. Written as DNA, the CDR3 is TGTGCCAGCAGCTTATATGCGGGGGCGAGTTCACCCCTCCACTTT. Filled out from reference TRBV7-9 and TRBJ1-6, the complete variable domain reads DTGVSQNPRHKITKRGQNVTFRCDPISEHNRLYWYRQTLGQGPEFLTYFQNEAQLEKSRLLSDRFSAERPKGSFSTLEIQRTEQGDSAMYLCASSLYAGASSPLHFGNGTRLTVT.

This rearrangement joins TRBV4-3 to TRBJ2-1; tentatively, D is TRBD1 (8 bases). The CDR3 is made up of 15 amino acids. Trimming removed 4 bases at V and 10 bases at J, with 20 bases between. The V gene's germline CDR1 is LGHNA and CDR2 YSLEER. This chain's CDR3 is CASSLSRGRGGEQFF. In DNA form, the CDR3 reads TGCGCCAGCAGCCTGAGCAGGGGGCGCGGGGGAGAGCAGTTCTTC.

The V call is TRBV4-2, the J call TRBJ1-2; a possible D gene is TRBD1 (6 bases). Trimming took 2 bases from V and 8 from J, leaving 21 bases between them. Germline CDR1 is LGHNA and CDR2 is YNFKEQ. The CDR3 is 16 amino acids. CDR3 nucleotides: TGTGCCAGCAGCCAAACCCCCCGGGGAGGGGGGGAAGGCTACACCTTC. As protein: CASSQTPRGGGEGYTF.

This chain links TRBV7-8 with TRBJ2-6; D not resolved. The germline V and J ends were trimmed by 0 bases and 2 bases, with 17 bases remaining between them. Germline V gene sequence: CDR1 SGHVS, CDR2 FQNEAQ. This CDR3 has 19 amino acids. In nucleotides, the CDR3 is TGTGCCAGCAGCTTAGCCGGTACTTTAGTCTTTCCTGGGGCCAACGTCCTGACTTTC. This codes for CASSLAGTLVFPGANVLTF.

The chain carries TRBV3-1 (or the pseudogene TRBV3-2) and TRBJ1-2; the D gene is possibly TRBD1 (6 bases). The germline V gene has CDR1 LGHDT and CDR2 YNNKEL (reference sequence). This CDR3 has 11 amino acids. V lost 4 bases and J 8 bases, leaving 8 bases between the germline ends. This CDR3 reads CASSPGQGYTF. The CDR3 region has the DNA TGTGCCAGCAGCCCCGGACAGGGCTACACCTTC.

The chain has TRBV18 and TRBJ2-4; TRBD2 is a possible D gene (5 bases). Germline assignment: CDR1 KGHSH and CDR2 LQKENI. Deletions cut 6 bases from V and 1 base from J, with 10 bases between. This CDR3 is built from 14 residues. In DNA form, the CDR3 reads TGTGCCAGCTCCCCCCCGGGGGCCAAAAACATTCAGTACTTC. Its protein is CASSPPGAKNIQYF.

V is TRBV11-2 and J is TRBJ1-3, with D unclear. Trimming shortened V by 5 bases and J by 1 base, and 12 bases separated the two germline ends. This CDR3 has 15 amino acids. Germline CDR1 SGHAT, CDR2 FQNNGV. The CDR3 coding sequence is TGTGCCAGCAGCGGGAGGCGGGAATCTGGAAACACCATATATTTT. Residues: CASSGRRESGNTIYF.

This chain joins TRBV4-3 and TRBJ2-5; D remains ambiguous. The CDR3 length is 15 residues. V was pared by 3 bases and J by 0 bases, with 11 bases between. Germline CDR1 reads LGHNA; CDR2 reads YSLEER. The CDR3 region has the DNA TGCGCCAGCAGCCACCTCGTGGCCTACCAAGAGACCCAGTACTTC. Its translation is CASSHLVAYQETQYF.

J is TRBJ1-1 and V is TRBV6-5, with D unclear. From germline, CDR1 is MNHEY and CDR2 SVGAGI. V lost 2 bases and J 6 bases, leaving 10 bases between the germline ends. This CDR3 comprises 13 residues. CDR3 amino acids: CASSYTMRSEAFF. As DNA, the CDR3 is TGTGCCAGCAGTTACACGATGCGGTCTGAAGCTTTCTTT.

This clone was picked up a small number of times. This chain uses TRBV3-1 (or the pseudogene TRBV3-2) with TRBJ2-1; D unresolved. The CDR3 runs 12 residues. The germline V gene encodes CDR1 LGHDT and CDR2 YNNKEL (reference sequence). Deletions cut 0 bases from V and 9 bases from J, with 6 bases between. The CDR3 spells CASSQDPREQFF. For the CDR3, the DNA is TGTGCCAGCAGCCAAGATCCTCGTGAGCAGTTCTTC.

This chain connects TRBV5-1 to TRBJ1-2; 9 bases are a match to TRBD1. The CDR3 has 14 residues. Trimming removed 5 bases from V and 4 bases from J; junction bases left unmatched: 6. CDR1 is SGHRS and CDR2 is YFSETQ in the germline V gene. The CDR3 bases are TGCGCCAGCAGGCCACAGGGGGCGAGCTATGGCTACACCTTC. This gives the protein CASRPQGASYGYTF.

V is TRBV6-5 and J is TRBJ2-5; D may be TRBD1 (6 bases). The V end lost 6 bases, the J end lost 3 bases, and 11 bases lay between the germline ends. The length of the CDR3 is 13 residues. Germline V gene data show CDR1 as MNHEY and CDR2 as SVGAGI. In DNA, the CDR3 is TGTGCCAGCAGCCTTGGGACAAAAGAGACCCAGTACTTC. This sequence encodes CASSLGTKETQYF.

This chain links TRBV7-9 with TRBJ1-1, with D possibly TRBD1 on 5 matching bases. Germline CDR1 reads SEHNR; CDR2 reads FQNEAQ (reference sequence). The CDR3 consists of 15 residues. Trimming pared 5 bases from V and 1 base from J, leaving 14 bases between. The DNA for the CDR3 is TGTGCCAGCAGCCCCCCGGGTAGGGGGAACACTGAAGCTTTCTTT. It translates to CASSPPGRGNTEAFF.

This sequence joins TRBV11-3 and TRBJ2-2; D perhaps matches TRBD1 (6 bases). V lost 5 bases to trimming and J lost 1 base, with 11 bases between them. The CDR3 runs to 15 residues. CDR1 is SGHNT, CDR2 YENEEA, per germline. CDR3 amino acids: CASSPTDRNTGELFF. For the CDR3, the DNA is TGTGCCAGCAGCCCTACGGACAGGAACACCGGGGAGCTGTTTTTT.

This clone was recorded once. The chain couples TRBV4-1 to TRBJ2-3; a possible D gene is TRBD1 (6 bases). The CDR3 is made up of 12 amino acids. CDR1 MGHRA and CDR2 YSYEKL come from the germline V gene. Trimming took off 5 bases at V and 7 bases at J, with 10 bases between the two ends. For the CDR3, the DNA is TGCGCCAGCAGCGGGGGCCCCCATACGCAGTATTTT. This translates into CASSGGPHTQYF.

This clone has just a few counts. This chain uses TRBV2 with TRBJ1-2; 7 bases are shared with TRBD1. The CDR3 is 16 residues long. The germline V gene encodes CDR1 SNHLY and CDR2 FYNNEI. The junction had 17 bases not matched to a gene; V was cut back by 5 bases and J by 8 bases. CDR3 coding DNA: TGTGCCAGCAGTAAAGGGACAGCCAGATTTGGTCTGGGCTACACCTTC. Translating gives CASSKGTARFGLGYTF. Based on the CDR3 plus reference TRBV2 and TRBJ1-2, the full variable domain is EPEVTQTPSHQVTQMGQEVILRCVPISNHLYFYWYRQILGQKVEFLVSFYNNEISEKSEIFDDQFSVERPDGSNFTLKIRSTKLEDSAMYFCASSKGTARFGLGYTFGSGTRLTVV.

Only a few counts were recorded for this clone. The gene calls are TRBV5-6 and TRBJ2-1; D unresolved. This CDR3 spans 14 amino acids. V was pared by 4 bases and J by 4 bases, with 12 bases between. Germline loops: CDR1 SGHDT, CDR2 YYEEEE. CDR3 in amino acids: CASSLVLSYNEQFF. For the CDR3, the DNA is TGTGCCAGCAGCCTGGTCCTTTCTTACAATGAGCAGTTCTTC.

The gene calls are TRBV9 and TRBJ1-5; TRBD1 might be the D (6 bases). With 4 bases removed from V and 3 bases from J, the gap between germline ends came to 14 bases. The germline V gene encodes CDR1 SGDLS and CDR2 YYNGEE. The CDR3 is 15 amino acids. CDR3 loop: CASSPTGQVNQPQHF. In DNA form, the CDR3 reads TGTGCCAGCAGCCCCACGGGACAAGTCAATCAGCCCCAGCATTTT.

This clone was detected only once. The J gene is TRBJ2-5, the V gene TRBV5-6; D might be TRBD1 (6 bases). Looked up from germline, CDR1 is SGHDT and CDR2 is YYEEEE. CDR3 length equals 16 residues. Trimming stripped 7 bases from V and 0 bases from J, with 19 bases between. CDR3 nucleotide sequence: TGTGCCAGCGGATTACCAGGAACAGGGAACCAAGAGACCCAGTACTTC. Its translation is CASGLPGTGNQETQYF.

The chain employs TRBV27 and TRBJ2-7; D might be TRBD1 (6 bases). Germline assignment: CDR1 MNHEY and CDR2 SMNVEV (reference sequence). Trimming shortened V by 6 bases and J by 7 bases, and 19 bases separated the two germline ends. The CDR3 runs 14 residues. The CDR3 bases are TGTGCCAGCAGAACACAGGGCCGCGGCTTGGAGCAGTACTTC. Its translation: CASRTQGRGLEQYF.

J is TRBJ1-6 and V is TRBV1; the table's D gene call, TRBD1, was not cross checked with the DNA. TRBV1 is given as a pseudogene. The CDR3 contains 18 residues. CDR3 protein: CTSSQDTGADTYNSPLHF. In DNA, the CDR3 is TGCACCAGCAGCCAAGATACTGGGGCCGATACCTATAATTCACCCCTCCACTTT.

This clone has just one count. The rearrangement links TRBV28 to TRBJ1-5; 11 bases fit TRBD1. The CDR3 extends over 15 amino acids. The germline V gene has CDR1 MDHEN and CDR2 SYDVKM. V shed 3 bases and J 6 bases; nucleotides not matched to a gene: 4. In DNA, the CDR3 is TGTGCCAGCAGTTTCCCCGGGACAGGGGGTCAGCCCCAGCATTTT. Translating it yields CASSFPGTGGQPQHF.

The chain carries TRBV10-3 and TRBJ1-5, with 7 positions matching TRBD1. V trimming: 11 bases; J trimming: 0 bases; junction bases outside the gene matches: 7. Germline CDR1 is ENHRY and CDR2 is SYGVKD. The CDR3 totals 14 residues. Here the CDR3 DNA reads TGTGCCGCCGGGACAGAACATAGCAATCAGCCCCAGCATTTT. Residues: CAAGTEHSNQPQHF.

This clone was found once. The genes are TRBV7-9 and TRBJ2-1, with 7 positions matching TRBD2. The germline V gene encodes CDR1 SEHNR and CDR2 FQNEAQ (reference sequence). The V segment lost 4 bases and the J segment 9 bases; nucleotides outside the gene matches: 6. The CDR3 covers 13 residues. The CDR3: CASSSGGVVEQFF. In DNA, the CDR3 is TGTGCCAGCAGCTCTGGGGGGGTGGTTGAGCAGTTCTTC.